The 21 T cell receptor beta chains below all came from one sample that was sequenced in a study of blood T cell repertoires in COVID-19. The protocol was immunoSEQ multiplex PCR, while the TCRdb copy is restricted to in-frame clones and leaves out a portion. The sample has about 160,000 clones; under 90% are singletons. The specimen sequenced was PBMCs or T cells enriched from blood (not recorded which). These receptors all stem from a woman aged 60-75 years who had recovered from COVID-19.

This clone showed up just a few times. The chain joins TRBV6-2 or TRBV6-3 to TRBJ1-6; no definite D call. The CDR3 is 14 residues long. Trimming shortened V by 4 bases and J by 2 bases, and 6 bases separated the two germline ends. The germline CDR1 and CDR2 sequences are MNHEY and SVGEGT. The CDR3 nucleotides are TGTGCCAGCAGTTCCCCAGCCTATAATTCACCCCTCCACTTT. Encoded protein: CASSSPAYNSPLHF.

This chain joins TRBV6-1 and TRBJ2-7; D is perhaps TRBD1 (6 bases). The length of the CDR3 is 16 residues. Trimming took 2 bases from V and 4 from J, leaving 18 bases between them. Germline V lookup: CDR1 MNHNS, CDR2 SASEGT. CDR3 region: CASSERGQGMRYEQYF. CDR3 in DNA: TGTGCCAGCAGTGAAAGAGGGCAGGGGATGAGGTACGAGCAGTACTTC.

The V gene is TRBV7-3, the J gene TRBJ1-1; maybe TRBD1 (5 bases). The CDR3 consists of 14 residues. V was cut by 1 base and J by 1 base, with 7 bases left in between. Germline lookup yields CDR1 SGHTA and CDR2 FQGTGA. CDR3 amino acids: CASSLIGANTEAFF. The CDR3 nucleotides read TGTGCCAGCAGCTTAATAGGGGCGAACACTGAAGCTTTCTTT.

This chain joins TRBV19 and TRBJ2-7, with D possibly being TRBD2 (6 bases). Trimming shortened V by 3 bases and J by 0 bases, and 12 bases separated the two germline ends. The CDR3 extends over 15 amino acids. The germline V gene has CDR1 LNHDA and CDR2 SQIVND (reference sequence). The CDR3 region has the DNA TGTGCCAGTAGTATCGGTAGCGGAGTCTCCTACGAGCAGTACTTC. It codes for CASSIGSGVSYEQYF. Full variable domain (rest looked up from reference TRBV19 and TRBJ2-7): DGGITQSPKYLFRKEGQNVTLSCEQNLNHDAMYWYRQDPGQGLRLIYYSQIVNDFQKGDIAEGYSVSREKKESFPLTVTSAQKNPTAFYLCASSIGSGVSYEQYFGPGTRLTVT.

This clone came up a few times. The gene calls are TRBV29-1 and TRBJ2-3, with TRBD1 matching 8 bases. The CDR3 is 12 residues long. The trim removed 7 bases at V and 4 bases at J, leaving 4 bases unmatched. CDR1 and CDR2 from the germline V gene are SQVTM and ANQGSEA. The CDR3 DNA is TGCAGCGCTGGACAGGGTCCAGATACGCAGTATTTT. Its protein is CSAGQGPDTQYF.

This chain's CDR3 is CASSPVVYSNQPQHF. For the CDR3, the DNA is TGCGCCAGCAGCCCGGTAGTATATAGCAATCAGCCCCAGCATTTT. This chain joins TRBV4-1 and TRBJ1-5; D uncertain. The V and J ends lost 4 bases and 0 bases respectively, with 10 bases between them. The CDR3 totals 15 residues. CDR1 MGHRA and CDR2 YSYEKL come from the germline V gene.

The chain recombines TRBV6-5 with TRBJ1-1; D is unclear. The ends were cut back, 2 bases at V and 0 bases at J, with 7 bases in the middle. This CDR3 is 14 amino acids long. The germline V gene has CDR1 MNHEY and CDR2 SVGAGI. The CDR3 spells CASSYGLLNTEAFF. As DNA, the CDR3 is TGTGCCAGCAGTTACGGGCTTTTGAACACTGAAGCTTTCTTT.

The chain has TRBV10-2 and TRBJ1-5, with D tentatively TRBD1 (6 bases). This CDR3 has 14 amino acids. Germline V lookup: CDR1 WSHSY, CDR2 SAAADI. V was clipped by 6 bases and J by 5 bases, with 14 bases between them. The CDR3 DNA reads TGCGCCAGCAGAGCCGCAGGGGTTGATCAGCCCCAGCATTTT. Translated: CASRAAGVDQPQHF.

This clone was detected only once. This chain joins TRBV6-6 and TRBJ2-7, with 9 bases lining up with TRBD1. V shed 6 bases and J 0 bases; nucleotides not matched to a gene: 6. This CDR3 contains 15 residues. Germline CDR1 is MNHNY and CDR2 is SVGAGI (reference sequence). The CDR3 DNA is TGTGCCAGCAGAGCAGGACAGGGGAACTCCTACGAGCAGTACTTC. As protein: CASRAGQGNSYEQYF.

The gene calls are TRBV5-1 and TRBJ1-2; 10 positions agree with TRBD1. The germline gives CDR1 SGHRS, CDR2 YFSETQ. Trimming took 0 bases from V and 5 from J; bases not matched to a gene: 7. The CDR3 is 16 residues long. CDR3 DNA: TGCGCCAGCAGCTTGGATCCGACAGGGGGCCGGTATGGCTACACCTTC. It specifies CASSLDPTGGRYGYTF. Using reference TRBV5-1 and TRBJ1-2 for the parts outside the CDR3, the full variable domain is KAGVTQTPRYLIKTRGQQVTLSCSPISGHRSVSWYQQTPGQGLQFLFEYFSETQRNKGNFPGRFSGRQFSNSRSEMNVSTLELGDSALYLCASSLDPTGGRYGYTFGSGTRLTVV.

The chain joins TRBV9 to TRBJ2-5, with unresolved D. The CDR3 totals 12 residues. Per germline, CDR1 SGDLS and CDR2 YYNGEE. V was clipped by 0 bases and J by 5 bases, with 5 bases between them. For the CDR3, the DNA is TGTGCCAGCAGCGTAGGGCCGGAGACCCAGTACTTC. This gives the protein CASSVGPETQYF.

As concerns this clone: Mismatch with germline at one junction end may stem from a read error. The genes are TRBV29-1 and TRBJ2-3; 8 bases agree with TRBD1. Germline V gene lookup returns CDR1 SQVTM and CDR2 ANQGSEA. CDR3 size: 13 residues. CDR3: CSVDTGGQDAQYF. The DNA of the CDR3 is TGCAGCGTCGATACAGGGGGACAAGATGCGCAGTATTTT.

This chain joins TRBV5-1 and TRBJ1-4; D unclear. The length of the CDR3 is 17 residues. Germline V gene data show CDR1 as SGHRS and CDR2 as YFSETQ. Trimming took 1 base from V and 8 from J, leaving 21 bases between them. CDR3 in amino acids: CASSLYESSDRGEKLFF. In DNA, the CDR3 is TGCGCCAGCAGCTTGTATGAGAGTTCGGACCGAGGGGAAAAACTGTTTTTT.

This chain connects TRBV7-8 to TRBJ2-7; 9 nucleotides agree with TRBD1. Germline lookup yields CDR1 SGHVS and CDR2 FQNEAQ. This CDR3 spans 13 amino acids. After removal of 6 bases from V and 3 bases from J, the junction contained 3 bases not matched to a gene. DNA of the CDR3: TGTGCCAGCAGGATGACAGGGGGCTACGAGCAGTACTTC. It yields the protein CASRMTGGYEQYF.

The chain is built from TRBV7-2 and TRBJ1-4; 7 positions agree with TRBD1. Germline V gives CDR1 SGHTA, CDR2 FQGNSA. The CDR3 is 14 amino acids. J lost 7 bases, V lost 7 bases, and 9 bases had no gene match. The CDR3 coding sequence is TGTGCCAGCAAACAGGGGCAGGGGAGTGAAAAACTGTTTTTT. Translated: CASKQGQGSEKLFF.

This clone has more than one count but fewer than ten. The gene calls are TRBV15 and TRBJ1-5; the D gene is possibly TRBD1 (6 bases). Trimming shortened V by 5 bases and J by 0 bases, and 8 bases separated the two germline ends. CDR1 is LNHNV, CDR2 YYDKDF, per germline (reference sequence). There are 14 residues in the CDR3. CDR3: CATSGRGSNQPQHF. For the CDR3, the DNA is TGTGCCACCAGCGGCAGGGGTAGCAATCAGCCCCAGCATTTT.

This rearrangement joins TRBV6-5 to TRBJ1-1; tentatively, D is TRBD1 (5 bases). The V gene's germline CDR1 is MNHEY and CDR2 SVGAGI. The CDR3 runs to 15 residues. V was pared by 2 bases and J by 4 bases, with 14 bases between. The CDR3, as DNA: TGTGCCAGCAGTTACAGGGCCAGGGTCTCCACTGAAGCTTTCTTT. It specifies CASSYRARVSTEAFF.

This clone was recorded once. CDR3 bases: TGTGCCAGCAGCTTAGTAGGCACAGGGGGCGCAGCGGCTGGGAATACGCAGTATTTT. This encodes CASSLVGTGGAAAGNTQYF. This chain uses TRBV11-2 with TRBJ2-3, with TRBD1 matching 9 bases. With V trimmed by 1 base and J by 7 bases, 18 bases remained unmatched. Germline V gene data show CDR1 as SGHAT and CDR2 as FQNNGV. The CDR3 is 19 amino acids. Filled out from reference TRBV11-2 and TRBJ2-3, the complete variable domain reads EAGVAQSPRYKIIEKRQSVAFWCNPISGHATLYWYQQILGQGPKLLIQFQNNGVVDDSQLPKDRFSAERLKGVDSTLKIQPAKLEDSAVYLCASSLVGTGGAAAGNTQYFGPGTRLTVL.

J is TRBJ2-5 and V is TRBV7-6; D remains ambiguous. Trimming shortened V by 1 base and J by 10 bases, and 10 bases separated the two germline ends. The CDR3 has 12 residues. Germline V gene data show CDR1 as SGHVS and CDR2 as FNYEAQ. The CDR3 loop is CASSLGFQDQYF. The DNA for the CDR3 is TGTGCCAGCAGCTTAGGGTTTCAGGACCAGTACTTC.

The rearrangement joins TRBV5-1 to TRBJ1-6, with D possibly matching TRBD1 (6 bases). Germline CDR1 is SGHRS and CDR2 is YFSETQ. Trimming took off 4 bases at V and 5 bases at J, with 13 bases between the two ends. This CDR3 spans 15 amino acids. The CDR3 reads CASSRWTANNSPLHF. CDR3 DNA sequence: TGCGCCAGCAGCCGATGGACAGCTAATAATTCACCCCTCCACTTT. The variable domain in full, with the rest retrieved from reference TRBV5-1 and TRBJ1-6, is KAGVTQTPRYLIKTRGQQVTLSCSPISGHRSVSWYQQTPGQGLQFLFEYFSETQRNKGNFPGRFSGRQFSNSRSEMNVSTLELGDSALYLCASSRWTANNSPLHFGNGTRLTVT.

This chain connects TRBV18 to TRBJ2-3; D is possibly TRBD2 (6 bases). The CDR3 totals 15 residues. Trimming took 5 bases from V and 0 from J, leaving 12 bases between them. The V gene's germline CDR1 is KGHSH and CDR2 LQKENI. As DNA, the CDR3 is TGTGCCAGCTCATCAGCGGGTTCGAGCACAGATACGCAGTATTTT. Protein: CASSSAGSSTDTQYF.